The 14 T cell receptor beta chains presented below share a single source sample, sequenced in a study of cytomegalovirus exposure and HLA in healthy donors. Libraries were prepared by immunoSEQ multiplex PCR; TCRdb keeps only in-frame clonotypes and omits some of them. The sample carries approximately 160,000 clones, about 88% recorded once. The sample taken for sequencing was PBMCs. The receptor source for this set is a woman aged 18-29 years in good health and CMV-seronegative.

The rearrangement joins TRBV7-9 to TRBJ1-1, with unresolved D. Germline V gives CDR1 SEHNR, CDR2 FQNEAQ (reference sequence). Trimming took off 3 bases at V and 3 bases at J, with 8 bases between the two ends. The CDR3 consists of 13 residues. The DNA for the CDR3 is TGTGCCAGCAGCTTGAGGGCAGACACTGAAGCTTTCTTT. Protein product: CASSLRADTEAFF.

V and J are TRBV27 and TRBJ1-1, with TRBD1 as a possible D gene (6 bases). V was shortened by 2 bases and J by 5 bases, with 15 bases between the two germline ends. CDR3 length: 15 residues. In germline, CDR1 is MNHEY, CDR2 SMNVEV (reference sequence). CDR3 bases: TGTGCCAGCAGTTTAAACAACAGGGTGGGAACTGAAGCTTTCTTT. It encodes CASSLNNRVGTEAFF.

The J gene is TRBJ1-2, the V gene TRBV5-4; 8 bases are shared with TRBD1. Germline assignment: CDR1 SGHNT and CDR2 YYREEE (reference sequence). V lost 4 bases and J lost 13; bases outside the gene matches: 21. The CDR3 is 16 residues long. The CDR3 DNA reads TGTGCCAGCAGCACCGGACAGGGAAGGGCCTCCAACAACACCACCTTC. Protein sequence: CASSTGQGRASNNTTF. Together with reference TRBV5-4 and TRBJ1-2, the CDR3 gives the full variable domain: ETGVTQSPTHLIKTRGQQVTLRCSSQSGHNTVSWYQQALGQGPQFIFQYYREEENGRGNFPPRFSGLQFPNYSSELNVNALELDDSALYLCASSTGQGRASNNTTFGSGTRLTVV.

This clone was seen just once. The V gene is TRBV30, the J gene TRBJ2-5, with a tentative D call TRBD2 (7 bases). In germline, CDR1 is GTSNPN, CDR2 SVGIG (reference sequence). The CDR3 covers 13 residues. With 2 bases removed from V and 5 bases from J, the gap between germline ends came to 12 bases. CDR3 protein: CAWSLGGLETQYF. DNA for the CDR3: TGTGCCTGGAGTCTGGGGGGGCTGGAGACCCAGTACTTC.

This sequence joins TRBV13 and TRBJ2-3; the match to TRBD2 covers 10 bases. This CDR3 region has 16 residues. Germline CDR1 reads PRHDT; CDR2 reads FYEKMQ (reference sequence). Unmatched junction bases numbered 5, after V lost 3 bases and J lost 2 bases. DNA for the CDR3: TGTGCCAGCAGCTTGCGCACTAGCGGGGACACAGATACGCAGTATTTT. This encodes CASSLRTSGDTDTQYF.

This chain connects TRBV9 to TRBJ1-2; 8 bases agree with TRBD1. The CDR3 loop spans 17 amino acids. The V and J ends lost 3 bases and 8 bases, in that order; junction bases with no gene match: 18. CDR1 and CDR2 (germline): SGDLS, YYNGEE. Here the CDR3 DNA reads TGTGCCAGCAGCGCCGACAGGGGAGGGCCCAGGGTCGGCGGCTACACCTTC. Translation gives CASSADRGGPRVGGYTF.

The chain's CDR3 is CASSSDTPIEAFF. CDR3 coding DNA: TGTGCCAGCAGCTCGGACACCCCCATTGAAGCTTTCTTT. The rearrangement joins TRBV7-2 to TRBJ1-1; a weak D match, TRBD1 (5 bases). CDR1 is SGHTA, CDR2 FQGNSA, per germline. V lost 4 bases and J 7 bases, leaving 13 bases between the germline ends. The CDR3 contains 13 residues.

The V call is TRBV19, the J call TRBJ2-5, with 8 bases identical to TRBD1. Germline lookup yields CDR1 LNHDA and CDR2 SQIVND (reference sequence). Unmatched junction bases numbered 5, after V lost 6 bases and J lost 5 bases. The length of the CDR3 is 13 residues. CDR3 in DNA: TGTGCCAGTAGCAGGGACAGGAGTGAGACCCAGTACTTC. Translating gives CASSRDRSETQYF.

The V gene is TRBV27, the J gene TRBJ2-3; 12 positions match TRBD2. Germline CDR1 is MNHEY and CDR2 is SMNVEV (reference sequence). The CDR3 totals 17 residues. Unmatched junction bases numbered 8, after V lost 1 base and J lost 6 bases. CDR3 bases: TGTGCCAGCAGTTTATTTCGGACTAGCGGGACCGGGGATACGCAGTATTTT. Residues: CASSLFRTSGTGDTQYF.

This clone was observed a single time. This chain connects TRBV7-9 to TRBJ1-1; the D gene is possibly TRBD1 (6 bases). Per the germline V gene, CDR1 is SEHNR and CDR2 is FQNEAQ (reference sequence). The CDR3 consists of 15 residues. Trimming shortened V by 4 bases and J by 0 bases, and 12 bases separated the two germline ends. The chain's CDR3 is CASSSDRTVNTEAFF. In DNA, the CDR3 is TGTGCCAGCAGCTCCGATAGGACAGTGAACACTGAAGCTTTCTTT.

The V gene is TRBV27, the J gene TRBJ2-3; 7 bases match TRBD1. J was trimmed by 8 bases and V by 5 bases; bases with no gene match: 22. Germline V gene sequence: CDR1 MNHEY, CDR2 SMNVEV (reference sequence). The CDR3 is 18 residues long. CDR3 sequence reads: CASSPPPAGTEPLGTQYF. In DNA, the CDR3 is TGTGCCAGCAGTCCCCCTCCCGCCGGGACAGAGCCCCTGGGTACGCAGTATTTT.

DNA for the CDR3: TGTGCCAGCAGCTTAGTCGGACAGAACACAGATACGCAGTATTTT. Translated: CASSLVGQNTDTQYF. The V call is TRBV7-3, the J call TRBJ2-3; weak D call: TRBD1 (6 bases). The germline V and J ends were trimmed by 2 bases and 2 bases, with 11 bases remaining between them. Germline V lookup: CDR1 SGHTA, CDR2 FQGTGA. This CDR3 region has 15 residues.

The V gene is TRBV21-1, the J gene TRBJ2-3; the D segment call TRBD2 is taken from the table without a DNA check. TRBV21-1 is recorded as a pseudogene. The CDR3 has 19 amino acids. The CDR3 nucleotides read TGTGCCAGCAGCAAAGCGCTTTCAATGCGGGGGGGCGGGACAGATACGCAGTATTTT. It encodes CASSKALSMRGGGTDTQYF.

This sequence joins TRBV29-1 and TRBJ2-3, with D hard to call. The CDR3 runs to 14 residues. Between the trimmed V and J ends, which lost 0 bases and 1 base, there was a span of 8 bases. CDR1 is SQVTM, CDR2 ANQGSEA, per germline. In nucleotides, the CDR3 is TGCAGCGTTGAAGATGTGGGCCGCACAGATACGCAGTATTTT. This sequence encodes CSVEDVGRTDTQYF.